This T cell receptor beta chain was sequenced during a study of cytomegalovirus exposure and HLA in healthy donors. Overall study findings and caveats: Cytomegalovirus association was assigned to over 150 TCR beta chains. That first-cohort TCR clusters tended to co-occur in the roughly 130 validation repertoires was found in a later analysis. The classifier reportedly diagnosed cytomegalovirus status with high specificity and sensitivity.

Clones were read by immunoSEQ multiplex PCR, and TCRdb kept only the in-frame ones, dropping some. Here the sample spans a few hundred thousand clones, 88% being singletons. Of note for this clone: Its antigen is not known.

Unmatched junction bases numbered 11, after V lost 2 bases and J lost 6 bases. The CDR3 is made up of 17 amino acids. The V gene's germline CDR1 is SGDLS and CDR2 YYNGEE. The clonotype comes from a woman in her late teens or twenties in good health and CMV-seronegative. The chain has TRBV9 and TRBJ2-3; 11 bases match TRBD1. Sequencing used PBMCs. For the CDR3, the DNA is TGTGCCAGCAGCGTCGAAGTGGGGGACAGGGGGTTGGATACGCAGTATTTT. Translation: CASSVEVGDRGLDTQYF.